A single sample gave rise to the 21 T cell receptor beta chains below, sequenced in a study of CD8 T cells in Susac syndrome. With random hexamers, roughly 0.5 to 1 ug RNA was reverse transcribed. Via MiXCR, TCRdb re-called the immunoSEQ multiplex PCR reads, giving one row per CDR3 protein. There are over 130,000 distinct CDR3 sequences in the sample; approximately 95% occur only once, and roughly 0.14% lies in the top ten. Sequencing was carried out using CD4+ T cells from PBMCs. These receptors originate from a human donor with Susac syndrome.

V gene TRBV20-1 combines with J gene TRBJ2-3; D not resolved. The CDR3 has 10 residues. V dropped 4 bases and J dropped 5 bases, with 4 bases sitting between them. Germline values: CDR1 DFQATT, CDR2 SNEGSKA (reference sequence). The CDR3 sequence: CSAKIDTQYF. CDR3 nucleotide sequence: TGCAGTGCTAAGATAGATACGCAGTATTTT.

This chain links TRBV12-3 or TRBV12-4 with TRBJ1-5; D unresolved. Trimming left V 6 bases short and J 2 bases short, with 23 bases between. The CDR3 contains 18 residues. The CDR3 sequence is CASSGHLSNRHGNQPQHF. The CDR3 nucleotides read TGTGCCAGCAGCGGGCATCTTTCCAACCGGCATGGCAATCAGCCCCAGCATTTT.

V is TRBV28 and J is TRBJ2-3; TRBD2 might be the D (5 bases). The germline gives CDR1 MDHEN, CDR2 SYDVKM. Trimming stripped 3 bases from V and 2 bases from J, with 12 bases between. CDR3 length: 15 residues. CDR3 DNA: TGTGCCAGCAGTTTGGTTCCGGGGAACACAGATACGCAGTATTTT. This translates into CASSLVPGNTDTQYF. The whole variable domain, remainder taken from reference TRBV28 and TRBJ2-3, is DVKVTQSSRYLVKRTGEKVFLECVQDMDHENMFWYRQDPGLGLRLIYFSYDVKMKEKGDIPEGYSVSREKKERFSLILESASTNQTSMYLCASSLVPGNTDTQYFGPGTRLTVL.

This chain connects TRBV18 to TRBJ1-1; D is ambiguous. Trimming removed 3 bases from V and 1 base from J, with 6 bases in between. Germline lookup yields CDR1 KGHSH and CDR2 LQKENI. The CDR3 spans 13 residues. The CDR3 here is CASSPPGNTEAFF. The CDR3 coding sequence is TGTGCCAGCTCACCCCCAGGGAACACTGAAGCTTTCTTT. The full variable domain, rest sourced from reference TRBV18 and TRBJ1-1, is NAGVMQNPRHLVRRRGQEARLRCSPMKGHSHVYWYRQLPEEGLKFMVYLQKENIIDESGMPKERFSAEFPKEGPSILRIQQVVRGDSAAYFCASSPPGNTEAFFGQGTRLTVV.

The chain links TRBV6-5 to TRBJ1-5, with D possibly being TRBD1 (5 bases). The CDR3 sequence is 13 residues long. The germline V and J ends were trimmed by 8 bases and 2 bases, with 10 bases remaining between them. The germline gives CDR1 MNHEY, CDR2 SVGAGI. The CDR3 DNA follows: TGTGCCAGCGGGCAGGGTGGCAATCAGCCCCAGCATTTT. This gives the protein CASGQGGNQPQHF.

About this clonotype: Compared with germline, one end of the junction differs, possibly owing to a read error. The chain uses TRBV10-3 and TRBJ2-1, with 7 bases aligning to TRBD2. The germline V gene has CDR1 ENHRY and CDR2 SYGVKD. The CDR3 consists of 13 residues. CDR3 sequence: CAISQSAGVQQFF. CDR3 nucleotide sequence: TGTGCCATCAGTCAGTCCGCGGGGGTTCAGCAGTTCTTC.

This clonotype was detected only once. The genes are TRBV30 and TRBJ1-6; the D is unclear. V dropped 3 bases and J dropped 0 bases, with 12 bases sitting between them. The CDR3 has 16 amino acids. Per the germline V gene, CDR1 is GTSNPN and CDR2 is SVGIG (reference sequence). The CDR3 sequence: CAWRGPRRSYNSPLHF. CDR3 sequence (DNA): TGTGCCTGGAGAGGCCCCCGACGCTCCTATAATTCACCCCTCCACTTT.

This chain joins TRBV16 and TRBJ1-2, with D unresolved. The CDR3 runs to 14 residues. CDR1 KGHSY and CDR2 FQNENV come from the germline V gene. V was cut by 0 bases and J by 2 bases, with 7 bases left in between. CDR3 loop: CASSQSGGNYGYTF. The CDR3 coding sequence is TGTGCCAGCAGCCAATCGGGCGGGAACTATGGCTACACCTTC.

Notes on this clonotype: One junction end does not reproduce the germline sequence, and a read error may be involved. The chain employs TRBV18 and TRBJ2-7; TRBD1 might be the D (5 bases). CDR3 length: 13 amino acids. The germline V gene encodes CDR1 KGHSH and CDR2 LQKENI. The CDR3 is CASQWTPSSEQYF. Here the CDR3 DNA reads TGTGCCAGCCAGTGGACACCTTCCTCCGAGCAGTACTTC. Based on the CDR3 plus reference TRBV18 and TRBJ2-7, the full variable domain is NAGVMQNPRHLVRRRGQEARLRCSPMKGHSHVYWYRQLPEEGLKFMVYLQKENIIDESGMPKERFSAEFPKEGPSILRIQQVVRGDSAAYFCASQWTPSSEQYFGPGTRLTVT.

The chain employs TRBV30 and TRBJ1-1; D ambiguous. The CDR3 spans 13 residues. The germline CDR1 and CDR2 sequences are GTSNPN and SVGIG (reference sequence). V lost 2 bases and J lost 3, with 10 bases in between. The CDR3 sequence is CAWSINEYTEAFF. CDR3 bases: TGTGCCTGGAGTATCAATGAGTACACTGAAGCTTTCTTT.

The V and J genes are TRBV18 and TRBJ2-1, with unresolved D. Germline loops: CDR1 KGHSH, CDR2 LQKENI. The CDR3 loop spans 11 amino acids. Trimming stripped 6 bases from V and 5 bases from J, with 5 bases between. This CDR3 reads CASSIHNEQFF. In DNA form, the CDR3 reads TGTGCCAGCTCCATACACAATGAGCAGTTCTTC.

This CDR3 reads CASSVEMGANVLTF. The CDR3 DNA reads TGTGCCAGCAGCGTAGAGATGGGGGCCAACGTCCTGACTTTC. The V and J genes are TRBV9 and TRBJ2-6; D is ambiguous. The CDR3 runs 14 residues. CDR1 is SGDLS, CDR2 YYNGEE, per germline. Trimming took off 0 bases at V and 4 bases at J, with 5 bases between the two ends.

The V and J genes are TRBV20-1 and TRBJ2-1, with a tentative D call TRBD2 (5 bases). Germline assignment: CDR1 DFQATT and CDR2 SNEGSKA (reference sequence). The V end lost 6 bases, the J end lost 6 bases, and 24 bases lay between the germline ends. The CDR3 loop spans 16 amino acids. CDR3 amino acids: CSALAEAVAGGNEQFF. The DNA for the CDR3 is TGCAGTGCCCTGGCGGAAGCGGTGGCGGGCGGCAATGAGCAGTTCTTC.

The J gene is TRBJ2-2, the V gene TRBV25-1, with 7 nucleotides matching TRBD1. Trimming took 2 bases from V and 1 from J; bases not matched to a gene: 1. The germline CDR1 and CDR2 sequences are MGHDK and SYGVNS. This CDR3 spans 15 amino acids. CDR3 region: CASSERTGNTGELFF. As DNA, the CDR3 is TGTGCCAGCAGTGAAAGGACAGGGAACACCGGGGAGCTGTTTTTT.

J is TRBJ1-2 and V is TRBV15, with D possibly TRBD1 on 6 matching bases. V shed 0 bases and J shed 4 bases, with 12 bases lying between them. Per germline, CDR1 LNHNV and CDR2 YYDKDF (reference sequence). The CDR3 extends over 15 amino acids. The CDR3 region has the DNA TGTGCCACCAGCAGAGAACGGGGGCCTGGCTATGGCTACACCTTC. Its protein product is CATSRERGPGYGYTF.

The V and J genes are TRBV20-1 and TRBJ2-5, with TRBD2 identical over 8 bases. Per the germline V gene, CDR1 is DFQATT and CDR2 is SNEGSKA (reference sequence). The CDR3 has 13 amino acids. V gave up 6 bases and J gave up 4 bases; unmatched junction bases: 7. The CDR3 loop reads CSALGRGGETQYF. DNA of the CDR3: TGCAGTGCATTAGGACGGGGGGGAGAGACCCAGTACTTC.

The rearrangement joins TRBV5-4 to TRBJ2-7; D is perhaps TRBD1 or TRBD2 (6 bases each). The CDR3 is 15 residues long. The V gene lost 4 bases and the J gene lost 3 bases, with 17 bases spanning the gap. From germline, CDR1 is SGHNT and CDR2 YYREEE (reference sequence). The CDR3 bases are TGTGCCAGCAGCACCGGGAGAAGGGGGTACTACGAGCAGTACTTC. As protein: CASSTGRRGYYEQYF.

This chain joins TRBV7-6 and TRBJ2-5; D unresolved. The CDR3 is made up of 12 amino acids. Germline CDR1 SGHVS, CDR2 FNYEAQ. Between the trimmed V and J ends, which lost 5 bases and 3 bases, there was a span of 7 bases. CDR3 region: CASSPPKETQYF. CDR3 nucleotide sequence: TGTGCCAGCAGCCCGCCCAAAGAGACCCAGTACTTC.

The chain employs TRBV27 and TRBJ2-4, with D possibly TRBD1 on 6 matching bases. Germline values: CDR1 MNHEY, CDR2 SMNVEV (reference sequence). V gave up 2 bases and J gave up 7 bases, with 9 bases separating them. There are 13 residues in the CDR3. The CDR3 spells CASSLQGQNIQYF. CDR3 bases: TGTGCCAGCAGTTTACAGGGGCAGAACATTCAGTACTTC.

This chain connects TRBV28 to TRBJ2-3; 9 nucleotides agree with TRBD2. Trimming cost V 11 bases and J 4 bases; bases outside gene matches: 13. This CDR3 is 15 amino acids long. Germline V gives CDR1 MDHEN, CDR2 SYDVKM. The CDR3 sequence: CALSRGGGAADTQYF. CDR3 DNA sequence: TGTGCCCTATCCCGGGGCGGGGGGGCGGCAGATACGCAGTATTTT. Full variable domain (outside the CDR3, taken from reference TRBV28 and TRBJ2-3): DVKVTQSSRYLVKRTGEKVFLECVQDMDHENMFWYRQDPGLGLRLIYFSYDVKMKEKGDIPEGYSVSREKKERFSLILESASTNQTSMYLCALSRGGGAADTQYFGPGTRLTVL.

The rearrangement joins TRBV20-1 to TRBJ1-5, with unresolved D. The V end was cut by 5 bases, the J end by 3 bases, with 11 bases between. Germline V gives CDR1 DFQATT, CDR2 SNEGSKA (reference sequence). The CDR3 has 13 residues. The CDR3 is CSAGPGPNQPQHF. Written as DNA, the CDR3 is TGCAGTGCTGGCCCAGGTCCCAATCAGCCCCAGCATTTT.